This T cell receptor beta chain was identified in a study of shared clonotypes between healthy human individuals. The assay used deep level. Once extracted for a subset, genomic DNA was divided evenly among several immunoSEQ plates. Here immunoSEQ multiplex PCR was the method, and the copy in TCRdb shows in-frame clones only, minus some. The repertoire includes around 700,000 clones, 92% of them detected once, and more than 20% sits in the top ten. The CDR3 length is 16 residues. Germline V gene lookup returns CDR1 MRHNA and CDR2 SNTAGT. Trimming left V 6 bases short and J 3 bases short, with 18 bases between. It was CD45RO-negative cells, positively selected for CCR7, that made up naive CD8 cells, with terminally differentiated effector memory CD45RA+ cells excluded. Everyone who donated was a Caucasian adult who lived in Nashville, Tennessee.

The V and J genes are TRBV6-4 and TRBJ1-5; D not resolved. The sequenced sample was naive CD8+ T cells sorted from blood. The sequence came from a man aged 25-40 years in good health. In nucleotides, the CDR3 is TGTGCCAGCAGCTTGAGGAGTCTATGGCACAATCAGCCCCAGCATTTT. Its translation: CASSLRSLWHNQPQHF.